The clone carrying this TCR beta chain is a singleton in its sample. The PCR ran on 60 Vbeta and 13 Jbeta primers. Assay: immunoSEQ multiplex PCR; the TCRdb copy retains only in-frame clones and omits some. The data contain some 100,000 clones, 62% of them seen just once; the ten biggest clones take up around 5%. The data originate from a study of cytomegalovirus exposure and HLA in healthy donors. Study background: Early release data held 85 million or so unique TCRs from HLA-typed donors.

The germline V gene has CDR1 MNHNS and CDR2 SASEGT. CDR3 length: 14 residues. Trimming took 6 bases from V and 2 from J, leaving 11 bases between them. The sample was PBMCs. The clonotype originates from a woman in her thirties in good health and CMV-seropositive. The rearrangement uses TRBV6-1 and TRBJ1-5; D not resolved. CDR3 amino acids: CASSRSMGNQPQHF. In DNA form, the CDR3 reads TGTGCCAGCAGCCGGAGTATGGGCAATCAGCCCCAGCATTTT.